One T cell receptor (beta chain) is described in this entry. Its antigen is unidentified. This sample was included in a study of long-term antiretroviral therapy in people with HIV. Survey-level resolution applied to immunoSEQ assay v3.0. TCRdb keeps only in-frame clones here, not all; method: immunoSEQ multiplex PCR. The sample consists of tens of thousands of clones, 75% to 85% of them appearing once. Specimens carried about 0.85-11 million cryopreserved PBMC before DNA extraction. The CDR3 loop spans 14 amino acids. The V end lost 5 bases, the J end lost 3 bases, and 14 bases lay between the germline ends. Per the germline V gene, CDR1 is MDHEN and CDR2 is SYDVKM. Study results and limitations: Control repertoires displayed wider CDR3 length ranges than the HIV repertoires.

The V gene is TRBV28, the J gene TRBJ2-7, with a weak D call TRBD1 (5 bases). The sequencing used unsorted PBMCs, collected 0.3 years after starting antiretroviral therapy. The sequence was obtained from a man aged 18 to 35 with HIV. The CDR3 DNA reads as TGTGCCAGCAGTGAGGTGAAGGGGCACTACGAGCAGTACTTC. It codes for CASSEVKGHYEQYF.